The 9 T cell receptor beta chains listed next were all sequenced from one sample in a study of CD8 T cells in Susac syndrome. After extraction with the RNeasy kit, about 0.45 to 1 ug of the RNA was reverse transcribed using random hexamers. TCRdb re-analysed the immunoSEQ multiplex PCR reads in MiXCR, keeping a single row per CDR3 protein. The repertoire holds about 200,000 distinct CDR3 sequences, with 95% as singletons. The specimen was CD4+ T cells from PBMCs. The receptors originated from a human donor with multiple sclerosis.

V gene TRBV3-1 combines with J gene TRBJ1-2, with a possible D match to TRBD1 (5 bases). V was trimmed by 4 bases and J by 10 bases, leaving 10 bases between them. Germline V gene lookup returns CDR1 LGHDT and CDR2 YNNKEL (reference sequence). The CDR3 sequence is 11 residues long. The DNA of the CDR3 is TGTGCCAGCAGCCTGGGACGGCTCTACACCTTC. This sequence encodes CASSLGRLYTF.

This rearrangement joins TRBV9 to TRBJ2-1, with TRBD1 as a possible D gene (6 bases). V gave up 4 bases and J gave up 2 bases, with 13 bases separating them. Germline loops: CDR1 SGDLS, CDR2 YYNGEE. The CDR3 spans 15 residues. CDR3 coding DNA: TGTGCCAGCAGCTCCACAGGGCAAGCCTACAATGAGCAGTTCTTC. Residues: CASSSTGQAYNEQFF.

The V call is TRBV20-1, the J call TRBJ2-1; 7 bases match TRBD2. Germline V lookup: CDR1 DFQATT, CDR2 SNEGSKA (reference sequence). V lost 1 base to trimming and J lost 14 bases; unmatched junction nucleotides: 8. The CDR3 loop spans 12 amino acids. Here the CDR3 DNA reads TGCAGTGCTAGAGGCGACCGGGACTATAAGTTCTTC. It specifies CSARGDRDYKFF.

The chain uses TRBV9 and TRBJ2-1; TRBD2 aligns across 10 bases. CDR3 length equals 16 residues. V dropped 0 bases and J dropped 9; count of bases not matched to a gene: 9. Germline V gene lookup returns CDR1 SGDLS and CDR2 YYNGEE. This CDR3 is CASSVATASGGGEQFF. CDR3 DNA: TGTGCCAGCAGCGTAGCTACGGCTAGCGGGGGAGGTGAGCAGTTCTTC.

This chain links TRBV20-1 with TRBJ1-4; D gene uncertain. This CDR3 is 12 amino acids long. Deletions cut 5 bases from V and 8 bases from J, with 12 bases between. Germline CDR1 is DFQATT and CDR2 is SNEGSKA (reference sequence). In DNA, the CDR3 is TGCAGTGCTTCCCCCGGAGGAGAAAAACTGTTTTTT. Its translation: CSASPGGEKLFF.

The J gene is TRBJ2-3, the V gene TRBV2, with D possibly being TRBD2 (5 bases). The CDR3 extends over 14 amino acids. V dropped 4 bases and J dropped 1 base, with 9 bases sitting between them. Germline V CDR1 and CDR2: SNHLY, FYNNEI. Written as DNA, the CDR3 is TGTGCCAGCAGTGGGGATAGCGGCACAGATACGCAGTATTTT. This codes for CASSGDSGTDTQYF. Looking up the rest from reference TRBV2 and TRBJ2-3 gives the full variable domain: EPEVTQTPSHQVTQMGQEVILRCVPISNHLYFYWYRQILGQKVEFLVSFYNNEISEKSEIFDDQFSVERPDGSNFTLKIRSTKLEDSAMYFCASSGDSGTDTQYFGPGTRLTVL.

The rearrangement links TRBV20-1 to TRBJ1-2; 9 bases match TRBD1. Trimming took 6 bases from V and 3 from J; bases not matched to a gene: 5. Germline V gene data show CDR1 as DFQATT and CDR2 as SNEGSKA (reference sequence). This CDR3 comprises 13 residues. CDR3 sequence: CSARGQGHYGYTF. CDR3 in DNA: TGCAGTGCGCGGGGACAGGGCCACTATGGCTACACCTTC.

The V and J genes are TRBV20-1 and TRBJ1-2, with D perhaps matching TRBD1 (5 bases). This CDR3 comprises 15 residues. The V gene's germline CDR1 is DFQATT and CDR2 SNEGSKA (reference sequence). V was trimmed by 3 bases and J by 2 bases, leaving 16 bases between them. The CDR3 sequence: CSASGTGATNYGYTF. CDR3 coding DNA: TGCAGTGCTAGTGGTACTGGGGCGACGAACTATGGCTACACCTTC.

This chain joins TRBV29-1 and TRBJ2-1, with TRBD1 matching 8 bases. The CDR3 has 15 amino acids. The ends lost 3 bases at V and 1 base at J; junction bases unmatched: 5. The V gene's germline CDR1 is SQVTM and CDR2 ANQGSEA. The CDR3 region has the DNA TGCAGCGTTGATCTAGGGACAGGTTCCTACAATGAGCAGTTCTTC. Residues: CSVDLGTGSYNEQFF.